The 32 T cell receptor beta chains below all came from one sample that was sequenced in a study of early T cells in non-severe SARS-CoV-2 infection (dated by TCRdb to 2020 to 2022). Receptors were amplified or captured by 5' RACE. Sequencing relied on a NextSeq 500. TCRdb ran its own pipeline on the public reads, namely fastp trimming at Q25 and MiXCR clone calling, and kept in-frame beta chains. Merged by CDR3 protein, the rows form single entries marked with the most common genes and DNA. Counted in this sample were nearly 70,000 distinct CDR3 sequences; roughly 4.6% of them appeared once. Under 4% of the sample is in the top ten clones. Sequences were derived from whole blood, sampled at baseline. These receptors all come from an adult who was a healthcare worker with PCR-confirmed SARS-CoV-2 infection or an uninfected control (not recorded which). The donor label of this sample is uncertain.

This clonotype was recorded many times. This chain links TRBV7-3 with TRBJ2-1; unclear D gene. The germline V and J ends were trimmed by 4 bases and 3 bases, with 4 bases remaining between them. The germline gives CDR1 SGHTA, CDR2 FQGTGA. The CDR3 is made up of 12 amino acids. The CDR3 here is CASSYNYNEQFF. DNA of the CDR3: TGTGCCAGCAGCTATAACTACAATGAGCAGTTCTTC.

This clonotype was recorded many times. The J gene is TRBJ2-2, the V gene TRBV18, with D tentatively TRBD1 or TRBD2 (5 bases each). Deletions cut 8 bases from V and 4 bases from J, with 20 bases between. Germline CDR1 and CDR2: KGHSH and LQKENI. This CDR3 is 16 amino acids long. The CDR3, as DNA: TGTGCCAGCGGACGGGACGGCCCTTTGGGCACCGGGGAGCTGTTTTTT. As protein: CASGRDGPLGTGELFF.

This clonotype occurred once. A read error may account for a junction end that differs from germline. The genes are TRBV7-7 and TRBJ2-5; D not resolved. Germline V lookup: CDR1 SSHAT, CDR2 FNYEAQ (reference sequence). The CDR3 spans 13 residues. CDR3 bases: TGTGCTAGCAGCTGGGCCGACCAAGAGACCCAGTACTTC. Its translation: CASSWADQETQYF.

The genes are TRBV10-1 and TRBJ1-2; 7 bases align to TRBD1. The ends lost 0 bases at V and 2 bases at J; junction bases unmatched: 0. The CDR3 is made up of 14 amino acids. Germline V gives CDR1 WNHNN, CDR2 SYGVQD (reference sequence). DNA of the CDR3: TGCGCCAGCAGTGAGTCGACAGGGAACTATGGCTACACCTTC. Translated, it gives CASSESTGNYGYTF.

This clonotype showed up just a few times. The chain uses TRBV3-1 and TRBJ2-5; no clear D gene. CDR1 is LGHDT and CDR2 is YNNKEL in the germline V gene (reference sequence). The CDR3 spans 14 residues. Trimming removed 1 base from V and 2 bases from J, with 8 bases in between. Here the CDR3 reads CASSQVLVQETQYF. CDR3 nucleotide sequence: TGTGCCAGCAGCCAAGTTCTAGTGCAAGAGACCCAGTACTTC.

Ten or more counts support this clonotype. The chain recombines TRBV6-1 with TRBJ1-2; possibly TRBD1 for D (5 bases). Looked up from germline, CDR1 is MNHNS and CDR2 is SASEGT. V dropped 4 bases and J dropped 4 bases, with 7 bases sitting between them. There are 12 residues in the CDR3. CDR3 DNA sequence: TGTGCCAGCAGTGTCACAGGCTATGGCTACACCTTC. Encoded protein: CASSVTGYGYTF.

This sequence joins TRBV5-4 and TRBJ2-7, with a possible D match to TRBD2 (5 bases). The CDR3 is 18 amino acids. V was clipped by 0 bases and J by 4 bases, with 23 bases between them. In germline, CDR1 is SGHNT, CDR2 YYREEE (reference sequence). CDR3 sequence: CASSLAGNMGGRRYEQYF. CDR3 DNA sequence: TGTGCCAGCAGCTTGGCGGGAAACATGGGCGGCAGACGGTACGAGCAGTACTTC.

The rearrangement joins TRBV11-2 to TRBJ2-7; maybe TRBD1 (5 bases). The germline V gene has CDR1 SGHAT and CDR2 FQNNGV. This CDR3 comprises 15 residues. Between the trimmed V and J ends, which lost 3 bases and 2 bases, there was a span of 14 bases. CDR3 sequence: CASSLGRALTYEQYF. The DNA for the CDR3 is TGTGCCAGCAGCTTGGGCAGGGCCCTTACCTACGAGCAGTACTTC.

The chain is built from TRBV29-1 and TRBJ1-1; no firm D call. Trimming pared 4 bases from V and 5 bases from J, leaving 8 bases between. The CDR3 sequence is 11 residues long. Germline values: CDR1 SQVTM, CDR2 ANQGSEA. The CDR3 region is CSVVQVTEAFF. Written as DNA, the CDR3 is TGCAGCGTTGTCCAGGTGACTGAAGCTTTCTTT.

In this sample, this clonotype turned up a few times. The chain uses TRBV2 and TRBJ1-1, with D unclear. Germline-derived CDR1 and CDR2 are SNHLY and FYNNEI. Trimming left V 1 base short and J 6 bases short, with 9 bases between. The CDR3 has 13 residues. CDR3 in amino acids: CASSEVPRAEAFF. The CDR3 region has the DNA TGTGCCAGCAGTGAAGTCCCTCGGGCTGAAGCTTTCTTT.

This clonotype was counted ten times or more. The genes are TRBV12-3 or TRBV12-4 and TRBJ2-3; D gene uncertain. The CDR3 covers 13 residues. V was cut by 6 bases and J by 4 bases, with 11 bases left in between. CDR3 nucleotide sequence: TGTGCCAGCAGATTACCGGGCGCAGATACGCAGTATTTT. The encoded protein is CASRLPGADTQYF.

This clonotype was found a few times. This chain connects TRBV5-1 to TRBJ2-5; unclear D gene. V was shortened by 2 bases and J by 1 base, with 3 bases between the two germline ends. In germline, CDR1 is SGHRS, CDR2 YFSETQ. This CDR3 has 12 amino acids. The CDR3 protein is CASSFTQETQYF. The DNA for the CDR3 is TGCGCCAGCAGCTTTACCCAAGAGACCCAGTACTTC.

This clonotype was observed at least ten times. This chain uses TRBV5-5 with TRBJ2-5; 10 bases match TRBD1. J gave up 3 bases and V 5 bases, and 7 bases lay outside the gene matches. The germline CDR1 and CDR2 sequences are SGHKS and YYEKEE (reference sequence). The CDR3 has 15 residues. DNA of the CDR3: TGTGCCAGCAGACCGGAGACAGGGGGCGAAGAGACCCAGTACTTC. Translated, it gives CASRPETGGEETQYF.

The CDR3 is CASQQSRNYGYTF. For the CDR3, the DNA is TGTGCCAGCCAACAGAGCCGGAACTATGGCTACACCTTC. This chain joins TRBV16 and TRBJ1-2; D is unclear. V gave up 8 bases and J gave up 2 bases, with 12 bases separating them. Germline lookup yields CDR1 KGHSY and CDR2 FQNENV. The CDR3 has 13 amino acids.

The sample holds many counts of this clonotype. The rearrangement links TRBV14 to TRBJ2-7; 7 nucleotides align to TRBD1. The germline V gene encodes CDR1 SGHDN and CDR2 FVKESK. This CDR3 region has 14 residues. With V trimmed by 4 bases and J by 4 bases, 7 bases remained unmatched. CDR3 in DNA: TGTGCCAGCAGCCTCGTACCAGGGGGTTACGAGCAGTACTTC. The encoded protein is CASSLVPGGYEQYF.

CDR3 loop: CASSPNSVGELFF. DNA of the CDR3: TGTGCCAGCAGCCCAAATAGCGTCGGGGAGCTGTTTTTT. The V and J genes are TRBV11-2 and TRBJ2-2, with D maybe TRBD2 (5 bases). The CDR3 sequence is 13 residues long. CDR1 SGHAT and CDR2 FQNNGV come from the germline V gene. The germline V and J ends were trimmed by 5 bases and 7 bases, with 11 bases remaining between them.

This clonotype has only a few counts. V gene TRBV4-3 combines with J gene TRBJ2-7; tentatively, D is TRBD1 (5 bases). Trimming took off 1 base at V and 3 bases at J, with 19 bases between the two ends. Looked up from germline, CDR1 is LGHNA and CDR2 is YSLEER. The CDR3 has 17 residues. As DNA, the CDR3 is TGCGCCAGCAGCCAAGGGACAAGAAGTCGTTGGGGCTACGAGCAGTACTTC. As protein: CASSQGTRSRWGYEQYF.

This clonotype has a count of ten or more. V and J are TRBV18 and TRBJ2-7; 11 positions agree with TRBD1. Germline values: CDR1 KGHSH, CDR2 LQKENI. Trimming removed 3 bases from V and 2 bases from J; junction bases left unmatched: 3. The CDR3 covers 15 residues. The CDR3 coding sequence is TGTGCCAGCTCACCGGGACAGGGGGAGACCTACGAGCAGTACTTC. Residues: CASSPGQGETYEQYF.

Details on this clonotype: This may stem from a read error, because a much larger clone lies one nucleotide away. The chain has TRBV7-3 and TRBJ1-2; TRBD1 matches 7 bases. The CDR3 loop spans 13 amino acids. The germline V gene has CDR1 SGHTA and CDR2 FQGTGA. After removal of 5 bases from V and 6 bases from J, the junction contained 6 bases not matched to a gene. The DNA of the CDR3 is TGTGCCAGCAGCCCGGGACAGCACCATGGCTACACCTTC. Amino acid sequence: CASSPGQHHGYTF. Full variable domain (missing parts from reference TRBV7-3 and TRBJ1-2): GAGVSQTPSNKVTEKGKYVELRCDPISGHTALYWYRQSLGQGPEFLIYFQGTGAADDSGLPNDRFFAVRPEGSVSTLKIQRTERGDSAVYLCASSPGQHHGYTFGSGTRLTVV.

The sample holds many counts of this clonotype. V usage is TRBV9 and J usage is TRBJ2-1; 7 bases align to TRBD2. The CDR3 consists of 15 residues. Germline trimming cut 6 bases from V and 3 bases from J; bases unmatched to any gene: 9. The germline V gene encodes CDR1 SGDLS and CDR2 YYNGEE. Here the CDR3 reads CASNQMAGDYNEQFF. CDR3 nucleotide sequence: TGTGCCAGCAACCAAATGGCGGGGGACTACAATGAGCAGTTCTTC.

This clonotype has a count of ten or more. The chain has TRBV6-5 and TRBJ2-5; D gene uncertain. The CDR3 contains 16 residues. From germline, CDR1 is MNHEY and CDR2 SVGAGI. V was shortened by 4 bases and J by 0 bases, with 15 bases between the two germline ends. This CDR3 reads CASSFNRWTNQETQYF. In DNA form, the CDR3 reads TGTGCCAGCAGTTTCAATCGGTGGACCAACCAAGAGACCCAGTACTTC.

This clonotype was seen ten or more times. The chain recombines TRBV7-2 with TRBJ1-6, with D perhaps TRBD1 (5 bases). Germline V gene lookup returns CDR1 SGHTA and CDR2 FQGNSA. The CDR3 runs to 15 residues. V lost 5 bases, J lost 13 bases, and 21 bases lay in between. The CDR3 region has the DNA TGTGCCAGCAGCCCGGGGCCGCCCGTCCAATTTCCCCTCCACTTT. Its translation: CASSPGPPVQFPLHF.

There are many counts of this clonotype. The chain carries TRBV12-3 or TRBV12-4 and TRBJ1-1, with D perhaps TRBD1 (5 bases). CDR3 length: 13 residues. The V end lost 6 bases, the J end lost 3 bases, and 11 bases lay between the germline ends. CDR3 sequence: CASRPGTYTEAFF. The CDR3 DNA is TGTGCCAGCAGACCCGGGACTTACACTGAAGCTTTCTTT.

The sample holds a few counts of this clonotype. The DNA of the CDR3 is TGCGCCAGCAGCCAAGTGGAGAGCGGGGGGTTCCAAGAGACCCAGTACTTC. Encoded protein: CASSQVESGGFQETQYF. The chain employs TRBV4-1 and TRBJ2-5, with 9 positions matching TRBD2. Germline V gene lookup returns CDR1 MGHRA and CDR2 YSYEKL. This CDR3 is built from 17 residues. Trimming cost V 1 base and J 1 base; bases outside gene matches: 7.

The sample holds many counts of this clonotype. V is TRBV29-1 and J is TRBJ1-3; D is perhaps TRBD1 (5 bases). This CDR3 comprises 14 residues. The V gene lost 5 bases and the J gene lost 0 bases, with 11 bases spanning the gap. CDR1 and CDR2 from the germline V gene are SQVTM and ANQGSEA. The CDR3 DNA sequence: TGCAGCGTTTATCGTAGGGGCTCTGGAAACACCATATATTTT. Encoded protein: CSVYRRGSGNTIYF.

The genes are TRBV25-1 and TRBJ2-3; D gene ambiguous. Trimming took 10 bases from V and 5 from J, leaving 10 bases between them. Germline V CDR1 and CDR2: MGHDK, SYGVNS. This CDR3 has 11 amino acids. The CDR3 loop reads CATSWGDTQYF. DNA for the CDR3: TGTGCCACTTCTTGGGGAGATACGCAGTATTTT.

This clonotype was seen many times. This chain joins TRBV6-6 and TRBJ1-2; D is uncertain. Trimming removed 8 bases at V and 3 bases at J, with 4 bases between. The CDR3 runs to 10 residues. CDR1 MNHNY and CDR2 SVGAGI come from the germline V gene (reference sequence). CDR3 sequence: CASGDYGYTF. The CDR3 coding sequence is TGTGCCAGCGGTGACTATGGCTACACCTTC.

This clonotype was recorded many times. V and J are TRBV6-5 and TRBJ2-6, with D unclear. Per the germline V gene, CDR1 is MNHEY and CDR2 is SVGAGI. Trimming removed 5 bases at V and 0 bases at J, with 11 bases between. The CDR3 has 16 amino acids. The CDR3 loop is CASSPAPFSGANVLTF. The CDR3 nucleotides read TGTGCCAGCAGTCCTGCCCCTTTCTCTGGGGCCAACGTCCTGACTTTC.

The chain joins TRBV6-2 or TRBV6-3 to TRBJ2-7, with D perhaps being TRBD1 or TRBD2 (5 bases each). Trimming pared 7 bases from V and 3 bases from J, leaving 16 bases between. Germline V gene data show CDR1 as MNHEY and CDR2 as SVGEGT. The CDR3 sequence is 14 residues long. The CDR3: CASKRPGPHYEQYF. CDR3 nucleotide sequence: TGTGCCAGCAAGAGACCGGGACCACACTACGAGCAGTACTTC.

The CDR3 sequence is CASSRRDGRSGNTIYF. In nucleotides, the CDR3 is TGTGCCAGCAGCCGTCGGGACGGACGCTCTGGAAACACCATATATTTT. The chain employs TRBV28 and TRBJ1-3; D is possibly TRBD1 (5 bases). The CDR3 runs to 16 residues. V dropped 6 bases and J dropped 0 bases, with 15 bases sitting between them. Germline V gives CDR1 MDHEN, CDR2 SYDVKM.

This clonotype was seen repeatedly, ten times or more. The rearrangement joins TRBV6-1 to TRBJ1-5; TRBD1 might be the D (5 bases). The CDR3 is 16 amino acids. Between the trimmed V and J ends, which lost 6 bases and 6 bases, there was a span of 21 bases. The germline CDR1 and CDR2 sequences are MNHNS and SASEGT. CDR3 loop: CASSSDPGGVIQPQHF. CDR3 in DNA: TGTGCCAGCAGCTCCGACCCTGGGGGGGTTATTCAGCCCCAGCATTTT.

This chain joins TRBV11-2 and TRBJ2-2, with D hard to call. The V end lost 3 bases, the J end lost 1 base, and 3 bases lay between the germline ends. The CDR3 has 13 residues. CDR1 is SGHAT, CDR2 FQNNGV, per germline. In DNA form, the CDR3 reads TGTGCCAGCAGCTTTCTGAACACCGGGGAGCTGTTTTTT. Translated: CASSFLNTGELFF.